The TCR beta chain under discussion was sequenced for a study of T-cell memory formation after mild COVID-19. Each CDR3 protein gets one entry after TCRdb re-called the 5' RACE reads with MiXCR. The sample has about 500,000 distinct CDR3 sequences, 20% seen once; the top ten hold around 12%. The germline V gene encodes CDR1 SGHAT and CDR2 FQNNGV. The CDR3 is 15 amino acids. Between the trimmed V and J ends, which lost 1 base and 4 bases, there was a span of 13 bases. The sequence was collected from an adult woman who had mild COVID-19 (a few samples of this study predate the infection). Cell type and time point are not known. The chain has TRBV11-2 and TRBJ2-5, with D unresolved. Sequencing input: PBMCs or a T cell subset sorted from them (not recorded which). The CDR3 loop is CASSLGALGSETQYF. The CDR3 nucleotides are TGTGCCAGCAGCTTAGGGGCACTCGGGTCAGAGACCCAGTACTTC.